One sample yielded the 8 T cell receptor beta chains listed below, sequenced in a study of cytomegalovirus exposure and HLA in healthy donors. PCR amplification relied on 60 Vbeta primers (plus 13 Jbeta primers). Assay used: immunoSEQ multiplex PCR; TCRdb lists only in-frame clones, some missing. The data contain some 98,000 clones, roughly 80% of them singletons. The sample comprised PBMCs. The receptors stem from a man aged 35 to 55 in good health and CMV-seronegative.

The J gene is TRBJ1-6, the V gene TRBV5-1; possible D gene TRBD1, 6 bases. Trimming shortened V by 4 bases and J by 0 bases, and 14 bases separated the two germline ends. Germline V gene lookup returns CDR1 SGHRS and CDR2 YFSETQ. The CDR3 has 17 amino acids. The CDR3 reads CASSRQETSSYNSPLHF. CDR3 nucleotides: TGCGCCAGCAGCCGACAGGAGACGAGCTCCTATAATTCACCCCTCCACTTT.

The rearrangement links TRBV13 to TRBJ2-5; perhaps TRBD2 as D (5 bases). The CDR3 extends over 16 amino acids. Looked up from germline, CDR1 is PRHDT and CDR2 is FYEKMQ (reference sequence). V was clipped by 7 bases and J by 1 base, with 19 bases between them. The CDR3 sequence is CASTVFTERFQETQYF. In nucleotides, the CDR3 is TGTGCCAGCACCGTCTTCACGGAGCGGTTCCAAGAGACCCAGTACTTC.

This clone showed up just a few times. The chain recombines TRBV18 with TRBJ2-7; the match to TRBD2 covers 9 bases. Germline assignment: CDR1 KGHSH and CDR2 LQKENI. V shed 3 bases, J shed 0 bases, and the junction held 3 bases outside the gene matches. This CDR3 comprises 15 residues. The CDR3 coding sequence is TGTGCCAGCTCACCGGCGGGAGGGAGCTCCTACGAGCAGTACTTC. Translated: CASSPAGGSSYEQYF.

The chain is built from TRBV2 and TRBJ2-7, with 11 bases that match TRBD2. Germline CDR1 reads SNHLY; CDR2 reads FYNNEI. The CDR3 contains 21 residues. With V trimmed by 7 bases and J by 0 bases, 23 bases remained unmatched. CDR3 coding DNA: TGTGCCAGCAATCCCCCCCCGAGGGGGCTTGCTAGCGGGGGGAACTCCTACGAGCAGTACTTC. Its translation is CASNPPPRGLASGGNSYEQYF.

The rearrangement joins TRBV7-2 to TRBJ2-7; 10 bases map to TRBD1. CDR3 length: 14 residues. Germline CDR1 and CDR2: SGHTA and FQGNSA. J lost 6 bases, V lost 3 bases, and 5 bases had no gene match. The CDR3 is CASSLETGGFEQYF. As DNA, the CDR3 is TGTGCCAGCAGCTTGGAGACAGGGGGCTTCGAGCAGTACTTC.

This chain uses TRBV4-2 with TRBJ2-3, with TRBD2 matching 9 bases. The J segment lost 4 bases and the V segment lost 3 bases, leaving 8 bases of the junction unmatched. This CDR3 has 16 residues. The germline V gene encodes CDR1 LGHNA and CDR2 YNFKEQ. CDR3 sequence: CASSQAGLAGSDTQYF. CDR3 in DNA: TGTGCCAGCAGCCAGGCGGGACTAGCAGGGTCAGATACGCAGTATTTT.

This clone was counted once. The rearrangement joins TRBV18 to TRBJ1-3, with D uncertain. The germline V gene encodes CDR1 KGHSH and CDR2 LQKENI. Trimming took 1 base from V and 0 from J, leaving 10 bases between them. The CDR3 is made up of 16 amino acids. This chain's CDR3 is CASSPRSGISGNTIYF. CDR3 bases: TGTGCCAGCTCACCACGATCAGGCATCTCTGGAAACACCATATATTTT.

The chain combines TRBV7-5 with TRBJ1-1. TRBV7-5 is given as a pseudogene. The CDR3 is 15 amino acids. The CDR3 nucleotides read TGTGCCAGAAGCGGGCGGGACGGGGGGGACACTGAAGCTTTCTTT. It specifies CARSGRDGGDTEAFF.